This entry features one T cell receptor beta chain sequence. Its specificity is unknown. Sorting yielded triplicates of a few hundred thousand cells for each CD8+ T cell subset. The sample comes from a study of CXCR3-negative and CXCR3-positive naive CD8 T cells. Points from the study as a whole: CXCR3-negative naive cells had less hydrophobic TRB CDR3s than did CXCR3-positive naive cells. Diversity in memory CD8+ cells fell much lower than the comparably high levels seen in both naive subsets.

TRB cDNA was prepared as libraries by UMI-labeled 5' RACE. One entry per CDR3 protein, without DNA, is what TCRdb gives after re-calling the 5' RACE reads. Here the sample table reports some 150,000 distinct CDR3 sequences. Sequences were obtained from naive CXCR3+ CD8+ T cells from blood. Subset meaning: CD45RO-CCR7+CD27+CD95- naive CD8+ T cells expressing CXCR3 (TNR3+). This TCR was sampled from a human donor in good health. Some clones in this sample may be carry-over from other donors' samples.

Here the CDR3 reads CSVEAAGGPWYNEQFF. The chain recombines TRBV29-1 with TRBJ2-1; TCRdb picks TRBD2, but there is no DNA to check that call. Germline assignment: CDR1 SQVTM and CDR2 ANQGSEA. This CDR3 contains 16 residues.